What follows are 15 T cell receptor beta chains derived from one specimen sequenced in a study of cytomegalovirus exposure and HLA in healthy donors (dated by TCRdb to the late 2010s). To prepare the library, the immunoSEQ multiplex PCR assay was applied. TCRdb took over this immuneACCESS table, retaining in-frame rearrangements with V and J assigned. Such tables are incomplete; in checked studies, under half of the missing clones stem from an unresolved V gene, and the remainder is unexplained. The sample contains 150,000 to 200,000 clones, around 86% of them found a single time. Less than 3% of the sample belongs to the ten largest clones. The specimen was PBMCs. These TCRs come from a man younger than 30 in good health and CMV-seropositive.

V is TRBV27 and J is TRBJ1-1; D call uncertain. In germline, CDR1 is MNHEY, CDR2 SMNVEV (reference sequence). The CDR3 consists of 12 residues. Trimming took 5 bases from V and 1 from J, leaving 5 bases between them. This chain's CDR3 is CASSLGNTEAFF. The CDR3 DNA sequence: TGTGCCAGCAGTCTAGGGAACACTGAAGCTTTCTTT.

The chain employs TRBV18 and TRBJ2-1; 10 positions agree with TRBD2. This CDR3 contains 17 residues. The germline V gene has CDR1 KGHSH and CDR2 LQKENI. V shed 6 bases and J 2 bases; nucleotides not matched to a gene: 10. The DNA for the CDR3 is TGTGCCAGCTCGACTTACTCCGGGACTAGCGCCTACAATGAGCAGTTCTTC. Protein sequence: CASSTYSGTSAYNEQFF.

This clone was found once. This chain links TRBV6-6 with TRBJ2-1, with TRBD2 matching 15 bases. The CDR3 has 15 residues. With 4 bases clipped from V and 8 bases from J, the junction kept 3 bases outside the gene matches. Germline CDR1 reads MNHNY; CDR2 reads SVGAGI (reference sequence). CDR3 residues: CASSSGLAGGDEQFF. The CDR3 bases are TGTGCCAGCAGTTCGGGACTAGCGGGAGGTGATGAGCAGTTCTTC.

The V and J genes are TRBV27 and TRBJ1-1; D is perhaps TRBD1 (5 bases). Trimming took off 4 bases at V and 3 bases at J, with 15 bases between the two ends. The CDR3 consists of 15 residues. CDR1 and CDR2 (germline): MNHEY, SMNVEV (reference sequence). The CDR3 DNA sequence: TGTGCCAGCAGTTCAAGTAGGGGCCGGGACACTGAAGCTTTCTTT. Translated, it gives CASSSSRGRDTEAFF.

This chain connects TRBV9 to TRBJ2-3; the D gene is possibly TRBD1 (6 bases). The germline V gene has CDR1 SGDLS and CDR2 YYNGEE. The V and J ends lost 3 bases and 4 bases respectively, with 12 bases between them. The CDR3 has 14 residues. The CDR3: CASSGGQSPDTQYF. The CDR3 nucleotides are TGTGCCAGCAGCGGGGGACAATCCCCAGATACGCAGTATTTT.

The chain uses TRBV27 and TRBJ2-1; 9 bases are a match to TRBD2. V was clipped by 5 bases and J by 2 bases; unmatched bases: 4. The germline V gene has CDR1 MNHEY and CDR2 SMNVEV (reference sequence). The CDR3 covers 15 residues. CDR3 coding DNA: TGTGCCAGCAGTGATGCGGGAGGGCCCTACAATGAGCAGTTCTTC. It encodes CASSDAGGPYNEQFF.

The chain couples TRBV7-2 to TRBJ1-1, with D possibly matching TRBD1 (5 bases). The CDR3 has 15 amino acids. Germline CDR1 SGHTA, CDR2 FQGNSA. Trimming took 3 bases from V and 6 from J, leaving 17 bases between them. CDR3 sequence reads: CASSLLSGVIAEAFF. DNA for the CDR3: TGTGCCAGCAGCTTGCTATCGGGGGTTATCGCTGAAGCTTTCTTT.

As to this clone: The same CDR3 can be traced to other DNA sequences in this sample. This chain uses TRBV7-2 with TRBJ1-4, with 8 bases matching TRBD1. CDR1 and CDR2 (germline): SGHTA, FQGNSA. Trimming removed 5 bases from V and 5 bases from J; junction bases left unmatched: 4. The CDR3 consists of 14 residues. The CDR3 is CASSLQGGNEKLFF. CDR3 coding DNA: TGTGCCAGCAGCCTACAGGGGGGGAATGAAAAACTGTTTTTT. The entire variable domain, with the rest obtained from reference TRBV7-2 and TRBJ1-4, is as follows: GAGVSQSPSNKVTEKGKDVELRCDPISGHTALYWYRQSLGQGLEFLIYFQGNSAPDKSGLPSDRFSAERTGGSVSTLTIQRTQQEDSAVYLCASSLQGGNEKLFFGSGTQLSVL.

CDR3 sequence reads: CASSPPPGVNEQFF. CDR3 DNA: TGCGCCAGCAGCCCTCCGCCGGGAGTCAATGAGCAGTTCTTC. The genes are TRBV5-1 and TRBJ2-1; TRBD2 might be the D (6 bases). Trimming cost V 4 bases and J 6 bases, with 14 bases left between them. The CDR3 covers 14 residues. In germline, CDR1 is SGHRS, CDR2 YFSETQ.

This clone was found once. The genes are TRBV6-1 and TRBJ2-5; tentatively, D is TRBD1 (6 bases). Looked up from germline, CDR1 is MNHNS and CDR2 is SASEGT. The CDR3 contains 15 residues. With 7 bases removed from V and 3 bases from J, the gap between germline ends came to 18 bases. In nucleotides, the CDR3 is TGTGCCAGCAACCTGGAGCAGGGGCTAGAAGAGACCCAGTACTTC. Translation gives CASNLEQGLEETQYF.

The chain's CDR3 is CASSYRAGGDEKLFF. CDR3 coding DNA: TGTGCCAGCAGTTACCGAGCGGGAGGCGATGAAAAACTGTTTTTT. The chain links TRBV6-5 to TRBJ1-4, with unresolved D. V gave up 2 bases and J gave up 6 bases, with 13 bases separating them. Germline loops: CDR1 MNHEY, CDR2 SVGAGI. The CDR3 runs 15 residues.

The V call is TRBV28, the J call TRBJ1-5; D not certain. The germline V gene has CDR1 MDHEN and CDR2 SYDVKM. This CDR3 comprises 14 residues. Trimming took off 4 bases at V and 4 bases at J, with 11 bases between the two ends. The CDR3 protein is CASSSLEDNQPQHF. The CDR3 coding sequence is TGTGCCAGCAGTTCCCTGGAGGATAATCAGCCCCAGCATTTT.

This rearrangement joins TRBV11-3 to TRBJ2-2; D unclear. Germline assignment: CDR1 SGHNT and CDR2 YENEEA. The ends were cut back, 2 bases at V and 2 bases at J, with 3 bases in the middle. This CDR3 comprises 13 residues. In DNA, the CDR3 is TGTGCCAGCAGCTTAACAAACACCGGGGAGCTGTTTTTT. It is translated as CASSLTNTGELFF. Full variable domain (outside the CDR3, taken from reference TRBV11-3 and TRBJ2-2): EAGVVQSPRYKIIEKKQPVAFWCNPISGHNTLYWYLQNLGQGPELLIRYENEEAVDDSQLPKDRFSAERLKGVDSTLKIQPAELGDSAVYLCASSLTNTGELFFGEGSRLTVL.

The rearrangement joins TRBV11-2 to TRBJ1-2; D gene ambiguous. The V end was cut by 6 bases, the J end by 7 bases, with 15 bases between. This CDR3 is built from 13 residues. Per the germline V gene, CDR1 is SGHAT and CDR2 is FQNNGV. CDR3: CASSLQPLGGYTF. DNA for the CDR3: TGTGCCAGCAGTCTACAGCCATTAGGTGGCTACACCTTC.

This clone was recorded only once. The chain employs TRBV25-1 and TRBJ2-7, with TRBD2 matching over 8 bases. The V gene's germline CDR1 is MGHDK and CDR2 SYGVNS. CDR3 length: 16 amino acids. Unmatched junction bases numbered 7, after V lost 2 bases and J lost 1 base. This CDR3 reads CASSERGGLFSYEQYF. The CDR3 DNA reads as TGTGCCAGCAGTGAACGGGGGGGTTTATTTTCCTACGAGCAGTACTTC.